This T cell receptor (beta chain) was identified during a study of molecular identifiers for immune sequencing clone quantification. With 10%, 30% or 50% of RNA, about 17,000 to 1,100,000 naive CD8 T cells were sequenced. This clonotype was counted only a few times. Methods described previously were used for bulk TCR libraries, and listed TCR primers were applied. TCRdb processed the PCR reads anew with MiXCR; each CDR3 protein has one entry. Of approximately 630,000 distinct CDR3 sequences in the sample, roughly 23% were seen once. The CDR3 covers 16 residues. V dropped 5 bases and J dropped 0; count of bases not matched to a gene: 9.

The chain recombines TRBV12-3 or TRBV12-4 with TRBJ2-5; TRBD2 aligns across 7 bases. The sequenced material came from naive CD8+ T cells from blood, with Jurkat cell RNA spiked in. Subset meaning: FACS-sorted CD8+CD4-CCR7+CD45RA+ naive T cells. This receptor was obtained from a human donor in good health. Some libraries in this study had Jurkat cell RNA spiked in. CDR3 nucleotides: TGTGCCAGCAGTGCGGAGGGTAGCGGGTACCAAGAGACCCAGTACTTC. It is translated as CASSAEGSGYQETQYF.